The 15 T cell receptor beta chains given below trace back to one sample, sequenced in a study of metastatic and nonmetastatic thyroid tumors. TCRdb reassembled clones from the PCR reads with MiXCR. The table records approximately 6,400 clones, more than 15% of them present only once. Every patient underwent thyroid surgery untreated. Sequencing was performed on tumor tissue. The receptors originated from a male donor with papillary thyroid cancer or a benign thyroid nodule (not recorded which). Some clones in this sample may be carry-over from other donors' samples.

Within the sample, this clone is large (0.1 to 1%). The CDR3 nucleotides read TGTGCCAGCAGCTCAGCCCGACAGGGGAACACTGAAGCTTTCTTT. It yields the protein CASSSARQGNTEAFF. This rearrangement joins TRBV7-2 to TRBJ1-1; 7 positions match TRBD1. The CDR3 spans 15 residues. V lost 4 bases, J lost 1 base, and 6 bases stayed unmatched. CDR1 is SGHTA and CDR2 is FQGNSA in the germline V gene.

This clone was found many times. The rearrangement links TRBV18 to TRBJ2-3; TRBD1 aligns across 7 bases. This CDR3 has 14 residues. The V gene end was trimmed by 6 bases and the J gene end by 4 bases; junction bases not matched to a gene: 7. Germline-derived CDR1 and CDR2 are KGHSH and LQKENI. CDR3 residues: CASSPDRAADTQYF. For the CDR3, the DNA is TGTGCCAGCTCCCCAGACAGGGCGGCAGATACGCAGTATTTT.

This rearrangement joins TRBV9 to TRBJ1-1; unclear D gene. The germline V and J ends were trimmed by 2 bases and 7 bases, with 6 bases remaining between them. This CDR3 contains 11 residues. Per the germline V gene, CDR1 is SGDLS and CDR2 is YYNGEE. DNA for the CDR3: TGTGCCAGCAGCGTGGATTGTGAAGCTTTCTTT. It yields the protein CASSVDCEAFF.

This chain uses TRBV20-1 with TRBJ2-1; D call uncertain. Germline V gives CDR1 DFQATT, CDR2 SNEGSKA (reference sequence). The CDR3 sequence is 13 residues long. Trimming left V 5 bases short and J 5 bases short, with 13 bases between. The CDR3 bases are TGCAGTGCTTGGATAACATCGGACAATGAGCAGTTCTTC. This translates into CSAWITSDNEQFF.

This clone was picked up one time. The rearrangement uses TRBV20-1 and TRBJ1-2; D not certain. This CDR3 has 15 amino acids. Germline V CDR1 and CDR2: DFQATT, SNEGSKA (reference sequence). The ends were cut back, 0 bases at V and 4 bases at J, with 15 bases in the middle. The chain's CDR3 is CSARDGSKGGYGYTF. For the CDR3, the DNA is TGCAGTGCTAGAGACGGGTCCAAGGGTGGCTATGGCTACACCTTC.

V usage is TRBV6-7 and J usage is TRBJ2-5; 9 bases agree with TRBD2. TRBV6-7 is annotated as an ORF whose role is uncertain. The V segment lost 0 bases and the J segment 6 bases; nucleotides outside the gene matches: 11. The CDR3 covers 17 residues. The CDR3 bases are TGTGCCAGCAGTTACTCCTTAGCGGGAGTAGGCCAGAAGACCCAGTACTTC. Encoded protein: CASSYSLAGVGQKTQYF.

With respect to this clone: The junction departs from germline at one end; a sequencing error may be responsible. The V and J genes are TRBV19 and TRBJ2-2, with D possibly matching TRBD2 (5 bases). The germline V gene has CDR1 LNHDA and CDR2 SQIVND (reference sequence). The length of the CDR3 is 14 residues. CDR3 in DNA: TGTGCCAGTAGTATAAATCCCCCCCCCGGGGAGTTGTTTTTT. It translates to CASSINPPPGELFF.

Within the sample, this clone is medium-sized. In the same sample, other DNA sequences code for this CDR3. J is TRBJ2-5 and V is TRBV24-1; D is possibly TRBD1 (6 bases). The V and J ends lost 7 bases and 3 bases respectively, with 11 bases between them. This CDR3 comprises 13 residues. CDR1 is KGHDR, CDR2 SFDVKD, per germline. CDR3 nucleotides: TGTGCCACCAGAACAGGGAGCGAAGAGACCCAGTACTTC. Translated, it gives CATRTGSEETQYF.

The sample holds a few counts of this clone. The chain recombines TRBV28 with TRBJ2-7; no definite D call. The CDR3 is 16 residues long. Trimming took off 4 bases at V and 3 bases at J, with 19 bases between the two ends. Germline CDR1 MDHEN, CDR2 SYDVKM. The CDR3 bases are TGTGCCAGCAGTTCCCGGCCTGGGAAGCATGGCTACGAGCAGTACTTC. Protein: CASSSRPGKHGYEQYF.

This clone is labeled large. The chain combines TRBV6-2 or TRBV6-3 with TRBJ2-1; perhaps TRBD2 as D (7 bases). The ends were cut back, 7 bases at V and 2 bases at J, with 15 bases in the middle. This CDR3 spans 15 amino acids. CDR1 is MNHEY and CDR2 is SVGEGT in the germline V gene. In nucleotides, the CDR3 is TGTGCCAGCAACCTTGGGGGGGCGACCTACAATGAGCAGTTCTTC. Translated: CASNLGGATYNEQFF.

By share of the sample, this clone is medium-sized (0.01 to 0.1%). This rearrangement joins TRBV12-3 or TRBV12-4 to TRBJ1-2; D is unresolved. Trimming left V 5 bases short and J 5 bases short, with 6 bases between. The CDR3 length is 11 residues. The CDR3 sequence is CASSSRYGYTF. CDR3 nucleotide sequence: TGTGCCAGCAGTAGCCGGTATGGCTACACCTTC.

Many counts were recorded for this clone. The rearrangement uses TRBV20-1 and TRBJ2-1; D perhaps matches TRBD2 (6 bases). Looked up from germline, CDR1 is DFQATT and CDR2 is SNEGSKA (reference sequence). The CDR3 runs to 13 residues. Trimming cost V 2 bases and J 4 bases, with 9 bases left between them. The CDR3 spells CSARPGLYNEQFF. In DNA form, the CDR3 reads TGCAGTGCTAGACCGGGACTTTACAATGAGCAGTTCTTC.

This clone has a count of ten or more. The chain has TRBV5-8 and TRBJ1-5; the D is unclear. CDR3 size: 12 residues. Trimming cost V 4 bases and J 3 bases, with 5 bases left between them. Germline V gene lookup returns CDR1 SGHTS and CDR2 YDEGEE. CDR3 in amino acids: CASSAYNQPQHF. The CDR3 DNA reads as TGTGCCAGCAGCGCCTACAATCAGCCCCAGCATTTT.

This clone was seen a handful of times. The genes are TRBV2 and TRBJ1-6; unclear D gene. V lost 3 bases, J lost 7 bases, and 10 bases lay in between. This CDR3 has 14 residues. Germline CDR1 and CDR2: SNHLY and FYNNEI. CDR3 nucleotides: TGTGCCAGCAGTGAGCCGCAGAGAAATTCACCCCTCCACTTT. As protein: CASSEPQRNSPLHF.

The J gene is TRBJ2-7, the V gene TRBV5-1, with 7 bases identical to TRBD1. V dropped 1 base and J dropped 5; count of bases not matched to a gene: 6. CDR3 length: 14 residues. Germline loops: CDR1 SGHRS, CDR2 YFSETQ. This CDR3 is CASSLTQGDHEQYF. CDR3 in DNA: TGCGCCAGCAGCTTGACCCAGGGGGACCACGAGCAGTACTTC.